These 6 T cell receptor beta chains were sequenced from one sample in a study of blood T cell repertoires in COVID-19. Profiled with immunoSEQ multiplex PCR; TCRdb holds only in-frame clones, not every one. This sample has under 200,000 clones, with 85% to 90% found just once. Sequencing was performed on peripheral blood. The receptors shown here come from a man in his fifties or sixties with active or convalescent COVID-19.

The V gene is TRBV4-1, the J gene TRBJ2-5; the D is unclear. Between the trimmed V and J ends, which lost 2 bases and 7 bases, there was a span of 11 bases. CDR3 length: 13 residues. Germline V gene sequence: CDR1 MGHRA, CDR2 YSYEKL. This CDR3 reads CASSQLQSGTQYF. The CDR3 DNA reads TGCGCCAGCAGCCAACTACAGTCAGGGACCCAGTACTTC.

CDR3 in amino acids: CASSAHAPGVVYGYTF. The CDR3 DNA sequence: TGTGCCAGCAGCGCACACGCTCCAGGGGTGGTCTATGGCTACACCTTC. The V and J genes are TRBV7-2 and TRBJ1-2; a weak D match, TRBD1 (6 bases). V lost 5 bases and J lost 4, with 20 bases in between. The CDR3 loop spans 16 amino acids. CDR1 is SGHTA, CDR2 FQGNSA, per germline.

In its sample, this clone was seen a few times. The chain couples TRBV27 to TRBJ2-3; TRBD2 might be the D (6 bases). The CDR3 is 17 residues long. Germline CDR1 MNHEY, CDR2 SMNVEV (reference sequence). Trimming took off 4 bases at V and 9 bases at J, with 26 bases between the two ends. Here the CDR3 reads CASSSGGPIMTPFTQYF. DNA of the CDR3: TGTGCCAGCAGTTCCGGGGGACCCATCATGACCCCTTTCACGCAGTATTTT.

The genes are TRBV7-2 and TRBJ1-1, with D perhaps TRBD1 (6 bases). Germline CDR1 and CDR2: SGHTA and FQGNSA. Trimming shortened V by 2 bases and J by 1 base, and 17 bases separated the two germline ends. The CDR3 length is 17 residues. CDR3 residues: CASSLRHREPENTEAFF. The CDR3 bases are TGTGCCAGCAGCTTACGACACAGGGAACCGGAGAACACTGAAGCTTTCTTT.

CDR3 loop: CASSYRGGVGPETQYF. Written as DNA, the CDR3 is TGTGCCAGCAGTTACCGAGGCGGGGTGGGTCCGGAGACCCAGTACTTC. This chain connects TRBV6-2 or TRBV6-3 to TRBJ2-5; D might be TRBD2 (6 bases). From germline, CDR1 is MNHEY and CDR2 SVGEGT. Trimming took 2 bases from V and 5 from J, leaving 18 bases between them. This CDR3 comprises 16 residues.

The CDR3 here is CASRPFAPPPGRSGNTIYF. CDR3 DNA: TGTGCCAGCAGACCCTTTGCTCCCCCCCCCGGCAGGTCTGGAAACACCATATATTTT. This chain links TRBV2 with TRBJ1-3; no definite D call. The CDR3 length is 19 residues. V gave up 6 bases and J gave up 1 base, with 25 bases separating them. CDR1 is SNHLY, CDR2 FYNNEI, per germline. The full variable domain, rest sourced from reference TRBV2 and TRBJ1-3, is EPEVTQTPSHQVTQMGQEVILRCVPISNHLYFYWYRQILGQKVEFLVSFYNNEISEKSEIFDDQFSVERPDGSNFTLKIRSTKLEDSAMYFCASRPFAPPPGRSGNTIYFGEGSWLTVV.